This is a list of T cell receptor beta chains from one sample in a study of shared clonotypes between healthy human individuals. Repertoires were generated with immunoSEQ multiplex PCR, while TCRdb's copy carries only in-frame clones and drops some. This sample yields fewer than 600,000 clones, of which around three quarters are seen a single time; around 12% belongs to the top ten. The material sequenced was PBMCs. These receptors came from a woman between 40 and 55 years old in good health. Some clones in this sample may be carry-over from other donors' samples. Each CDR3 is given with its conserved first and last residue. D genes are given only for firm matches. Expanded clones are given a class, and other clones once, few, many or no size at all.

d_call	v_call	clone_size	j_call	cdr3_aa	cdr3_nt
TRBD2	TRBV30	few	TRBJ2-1	CASGGDLTYNEQFF	TGTGCCTCGGGGGGGGACCTTACCTACAATGAGCAGTTCTTC
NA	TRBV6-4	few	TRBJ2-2	CASSPVSGALTGELFF	TGTGCCAGCAGTCCCGTCTCTGGGGCTCTCACCGGGGAGCTGTTTTTT
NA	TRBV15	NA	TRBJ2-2	CATSRDRGQTNTGELFF	TGTGCCACCAGCAGAGATAGAGGTCAGACTAACACCGGGGAGCTGTTTTTT
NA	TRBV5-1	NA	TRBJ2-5	CASHRAETQYF	TGCGCCAGCCACCGGGCAGAGACCCAGTACTTC
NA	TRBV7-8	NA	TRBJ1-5	CASSLTPWGSNQPQHF	TGTGCCAGCAGCTTAACCCCCTGGGGAAGCAATCAGCCCCAGCATTTT
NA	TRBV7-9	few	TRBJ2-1	CASSSYSLGYVYNEQFF	TGTGCCAGCAGCTCTTATAGTCTCGGTTACGTCTACAATGAGCAGTTCTTC
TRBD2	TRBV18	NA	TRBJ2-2	CASSPGLARSGELFF	TGTGCCAGCTCACCGGGACTAGCGAGATCCGGGGAGCTGTTTTTT
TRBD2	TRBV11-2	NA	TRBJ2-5	CASSLGLAGAQETQYF	TGTGCCAGCAGCTTAGGTTTAGCGGGAGCCCAAGAGACCCAGTACTTC
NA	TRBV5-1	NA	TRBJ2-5	CASSLAQETQYF	TGCGCCAGCAGCCTAGCGCAAGAGACCCAGTACTTC
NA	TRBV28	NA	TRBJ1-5	CASGGQPYSNQPQHF	TGTGCCAGCGGCGGACAGCCCTATAGCAATCAGCCCCAGCATTTT
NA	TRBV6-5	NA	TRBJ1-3	CASSTGGNTIYF	TGTGCCAGCAGTACTGGGGGAAACACCATATATTTT
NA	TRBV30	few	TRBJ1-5	CAWSAGWQPQHF	TGTGCCTGGAGTGCAGGCTGGCAGCCCCAGCATTTT
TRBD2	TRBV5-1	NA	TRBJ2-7	CASSFEAGVSYEQYF	TGCGCCAGCAGCTTTGAAGCGGGGGTCTCCTACGAGCAGTACTTC
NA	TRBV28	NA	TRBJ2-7	CASSLMNEQYF	TGTGCCAGCAGTTTAATGAACGAGCAGTACTTC
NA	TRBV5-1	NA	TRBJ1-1	CASSSDGLNTEAFF	TGCGCCAGCAGTTCCGACGGCCTGAACACTGAAGCTTTCTTT
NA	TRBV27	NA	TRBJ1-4	CASSLGGALNEKLFF	TGTGCCAGCAGTTTAGGGGGGGCTCTTAATGAAAAACTGTTTTTT
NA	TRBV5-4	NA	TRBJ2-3	CASSSGGTTDTQYF	TGTGCCAGCAGCTCGGGTGGAACCACAGATACGCAGTATTTT
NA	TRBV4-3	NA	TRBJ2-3	CASSQAYWGTDTQYF	TGCGCCAGCAGCCAAGCGTACTGGGGGACAGATACGCAGTATTTT
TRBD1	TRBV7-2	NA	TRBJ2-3	CASSLWGRQGLDTQYF	TGTGCCAGCAGCTTATGGGGGCGACAGGGGTTAGATACGCAGTATTTT
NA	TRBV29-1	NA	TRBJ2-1	CSVPSEMSSYNEQFF	TGCAGCGTTCCCAGCGAGATGAGCTCCTACAATGAGCAGTTCTTC
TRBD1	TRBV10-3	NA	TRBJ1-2	CAISDREYGYTF	TGTGCCATCAGCGACAGGGAGTATGGCTACACCTTC
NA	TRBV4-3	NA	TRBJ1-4	CASSQDPAGVGEKLFF	TGCGCCAGCAGCCAAGATCCGGCAGGGGTGGGAGAAAAACTGTTTTTT
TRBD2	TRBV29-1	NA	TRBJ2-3	CSVEVVSGSPGPPDTQYF	TGCAGCGTTGAAGTAGTTAGCGGGAGTCCGGGACCCCCAGATACGCAGTATTTT
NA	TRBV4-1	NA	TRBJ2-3	CASSQDLADDSTDTQYF	TGCGCCAGCAGCCAAGATTTGGCAGATGATAGCACAGATACGCAGTATTTT
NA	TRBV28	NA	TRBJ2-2	CASRTLDGVPGELFF	TGTGCCAGCAGAACCCTAGACGGGGTCCCCGGGGAGCTGTTTTTT
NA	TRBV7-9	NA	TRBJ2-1	CASTSKNGDEQFF	TGTGCCAGCACTAGCAAGAATGGGGATGAGCAGTTCTTC
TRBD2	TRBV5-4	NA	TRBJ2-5	CASSWRAGEQETQYF	TGTGCCAGCAGCTGGCGAGCGGGAGAGCAAGAGACCCAGTACTTC
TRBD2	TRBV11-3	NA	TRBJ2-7	CASSSGLAGAYEQYF	TGTGCCAGCAGCTCAGGACTAGCGGGAGCCTACGAGCAGTACTTC
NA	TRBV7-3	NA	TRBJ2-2	CASSIKTNGELFF	TGTGCCAGCAGCATCAAGACCAACGGGGAGCTGTTTTTT
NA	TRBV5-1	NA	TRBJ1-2	CASSLATGDGYTF	TGCGCCAGCAGCTTGGCCACGGGAGATGGCTACACCTTC
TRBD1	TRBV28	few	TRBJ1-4	CASSLRGGQGAFGEKLFF	TGTGCCAGCAGTTTAAGAGGGGGCCAGGGGGCGTTTGGAGAAAAACTGTTTTTT